The clone carrying this TCR beta chain appeared a few times. Its antigen is unidentified. The data belong to a study of radiation and T cells in renal cell carcinoma. Overall study findings and caveats: Pretreatment tumor biopsies were lacking, so baseline clonotypes are unknown.

Profiled with immunoSEQ multiplex PCR; TCRdb holds only in-frame clones, not every one. The sample contains roughly 130,000 clones, over 75% of which appear only once. The V and J ends lost 4 bases and 4 bases, in that order; junction bases with no gene match: 9. The CDR3 covers 15 residues. Looked up from germline, CDR1 is SEHNR and CDR2 is FQNEAQ (reference sequence). The time point denotes: blood 2 weeks post-SBRT. As to treatment: 15 Gy SBRT to primary tumor, nephrectomy 4 weeks later. The sequencing here drew on blood, taken from a patient whose treatment included radiotherapy and nephrectomy. The chain has TRBV7-9 and TRBJ2-5, with 7 bases that match TRBD2. This clonotype was sampled from a woman in her fifties or sixties with renal cell carcinoma. The CDR3 sequence is CASSSPRGDGETQYF. In nucleotides, the CDR3 is TGTGCCAGCAGCTCCCCCCGGGGGGATGGAGAGACCCAGTACTTC.